Following are 3 T cell receptor beta chains from one sample sequenced in a study of T cells after yellow fever vaccination. TCRdb redid the calling of the 5' RACE reads with MiXCR, one entry per CDR3 protein. The repertoire consists of under 200,000 distinct CDR3 sequences, with approximately 6.7% occurring once and the leading ten covering approximately 2.5%. Sequenced here: CD4+ T cells sorted from PBMCs, sampled 5 to 6 days after the first yellow fever vaccination. The receptor set was obtained from a man between 18 and 35 years old who received the YFV17D yellow fever vaccine.

This clonotype was seen a few times. The chain uses TRBV18 and TRBJ2-7; D not resolved. CDR1 and CDR2 from the germline V gene are KGHSH and LQKENI. The ends were cut back, 3 bases at V and 0 bases at J, with 9 bases in the middle. This CDR3 region has 14 residues. This CDR3 is CASSPLGSSYEQYF. Here the CDR3 DNA reads TGTGCCAGCTCACCCCTCGGGTCCTCCTACGAGCAGTACTTC.

The sample holds many counts of this clonotype. The junction does not match germline at one end; this may be a read error. The V and J genes are TRBV6-5 and TRBJ1-6; D gene unclear. There are 15 residues in the CDR3. Germline CDR1 reads MNHEY; CDR2 reads SVGAGI. In DNA form, the CDR3 reads TGTGCCAGCAGATACTCGACGGTTGATAATTCACCCCTCCACTTT. Translated, it gives CASRYSTVDNSPLHF.

This clonotype was picked up many times. The chain has TRBV5-1 and TRBJ2-5; D is ambiguous. Trimming removed 6 bases at V and 5 bases at J, with 17 bases between. The CDR3 covers 14 residues. Germline V gene lookup returns CDR1 SGHRS and CDR2 YFSETQ. CDR3 sequence: CASTPRGQLETQYF. The CDR3 DNA is TGCGCCAGCACCCCGCGTGGGCAGCTGGAGACCCAGTACTTC.